This TCR beta chain originates from a study of shared clonotypes between healthy human individuals. Produced via immunoSEQ multiplex PCR; TCRdb's table is partial and in-frame only. The table records around 2,000,000 clones, roughly 95% of them present only once. Naive-designated CD8 cells lacked CD45RO, were positively enriched for CCR7, and omitted terminally differentiated effector memory CD45RA+ cells. This clonotype originated in a man aged 18 to 30 in good health. Input material: naive CD8+ T cells sorted from blood.

The CDR3 is CASSFGLGEAQYF. The CDR3 nucleotides are TGTGCCAGCAGTTTTGGGCTAGGGGAGGCCCAGTACTTC. The gene calls are TRBV27 and TRBJ2-5; tentatively, D is TRBD2 (6 bases). Trimming shortened V by 3 bases and J by 9 bases, and 14 bases separated the two germline ends. The CDR3 extends over 13 amino acids. Germline loops: CDR1 MNHEY, CDR2 SMNVEV (reference sequence).